The 11 T cell receptor beta chains below were found in one sample sequenced in a study of cytomegalovirus exposure and HLA in healthy donors. Both 60 Vbeta primers and 13 Jbeta primers went into the PCR. Sequenced by immunoSEQ multiplex PCR; TCRdb stores in-frame clones only, minus some. Here the sample spans about 170,000 clones, 80% being singletons. Input material: PBMCs. These receptors originate from a woman in her 50s in good health and CMV-seropositive.

This chain links TRBV27 with TRBJ2-7; tentatively, D is TRBD2 (5 bases). Germline-derived CDR1 and CDR2 are MNHEY and SMNVEV (reference sequence). The CDR3 runs 14 residues. With 8 bases removed from V and 2 bases from J, the gap between germline ends came to 16 bases. Written as DNA, the CDR3 is TGTGCCAGCGGTATAGGACCGGGAACCTACGAGCAGTACTTC. Its protein product is CASGIGPGTYEQYF.

This chain links TRBV9 with TRBJ1-2; 9 bases agree with TRBD1. This CDR3 comprises 14 residues. Germline assignment: CDR1 SGDLS and CDR2 YYNGEE. V trimming: 5 bases; J trimming: 4 bases; junction bases outside the gene matches: 6. CDR3 amino acids: CASSLQGAAYGYTF. CDR3 bases: TGTGCCAGCAGTTTACAGGGGGCGGCCTATGGCTACACCTTC.

The CDR3 nucleotides are TGTGCCAGTAGTATAGAACGACCAAGAGGGTTGGGCAATGAGCAGTTCTTC. The encoded protein is CASSIERPRGLGNEQFF. The chain recombines TRBV19 with TRBJ2-1; the D gene is possibly TRBD2 (5 bases). The germline CDR1 and CDR2 sequences are LNHDA and SQIVND (reference sequence). Trimming removed 0 bases from V and 6 bases from J, with 18 bases in between. This CDR3 contains 17 residues.

The chain carries TRBV19 and TRBJ1-3; D is ambiguous. This CDR3 spans 15 amino acids. Germline values: CDR1 LNHDA, CDR2 SQIVND (reference sequence). Deletions cut 3 bases from V and 0 bases from J, with 9 bases between. The CDR3 loop is CASSIRGDSGNTIYF. As DNA, the CDR3 is TGTGCCAGTAGTATTCGGGGAGACTCTGGAAACACCATATATTTT.

The chain recombines TRBV7-6 with TRBJ1-3; D not certain. CDR3 length equals 13 residues. Per germline, CDR1 SGHVS and CDR2 FNYEAQ. The germline V and J ends were trimmed by 2 bases and 4 bases, with 6 bases remaining between them. The CDR3 DNA is TGTGCCAGCAGCTTACCGTCCGGAAACACCATATATTTT. It is translated as CASSLPSGNTIYF.

V and J are TRBV11-2 and TRBJ2-7, with a possible D match to TRBD1 (6 bases). Germline values: CDR1 SGHAT, CDR2 FQNNGV. V was clipped by 1 base and J by 4 bases, with 11 bases between them. The CDR3 contains 14 residues. The CDR3 is CASSLGTARYEQYF. CDR3 coding DNA: TGTGCCAGCAGCTTAGGGACAGCGAGGTACGAGCAGTACTTC.

This clone was picked up a small number of times. The rearrangement links TRBV5-1 to TRBJ2-5; maybe TRBD2 (5 bases). Germline V lookup: CDR1 SGHRS, CDR2 YFSETQ. Trimming took 0 bases from V and 2 from J, leaving 8 bases between them. This CDR3 spans 14 amino acids. This CDR3 is CASSLVGIQETQYF. CDR3 DNA: TGCGCCAGCAGCTTGGTCGGGATACAAGAGACCCAGTACTTC.

The chain couples TRBV6-6 to TRBJ1-5; perhaps TRBD1 as D (5 bases). The germline V and J ends were trimmed by 4 bases and 8 bases, with 15 bases remaining between them. This CDR3 comprises 14 residues. Germline CDR1 and CDR2: MNHNY and SVGAGI (reference sequence). CDR3 sequence: CASSSIFTGEPQHF. For the CDR3, the DNA is TGTGCCAGCAGTTCGATCTTCACGGGGGAGCCCCAGCATTTT.

This clone was seen a few times. The chain links TRBV6-1 to TRBJ1-5, with D possibly TRBD1 on 5 matching bases. The CDR3 is made up of 14 amino acids. Germline CDR1 and CDR2: MNHNS and SASEGT. V lost 4 bases, J lost 7 bases, and 14 bases lay in between. CDR3 sequence (DNA): TGTGCCAGCAGTGCAGGGTGGTTTGAACAGCCCCAGCATTTT. Translated, it gives CASSAGWFEQPQHF.

To note about this clone: The junction shows a germline mismatch at one end, possibly a read error. CDR3 region: CSSSLARELMNTEAFF. For the CDR3, the DNA is TGTTCCAGCAGCTTAGCGCGAGAGCTGATGAACACTGAAGCTTTCTTT. This chain uses TRBV7-9 with TRBJ1-1; the D is unclear. The CDR3 is 16 amino acids. Per the germline V gene, CDR1 is SEHNR and CDR2 is FQNEAQ (reference sequence).

The genes are TRBV28 and TRBJ1-1; D may be TRBD1 (5 bases). The germline V and J ends were trimmed by 4 bases and 1 base, with 16 bases remaining between them. Per germline, CDR1 MDHEN and CDR2 SYDVKM. The length of the CDR3 is 16 residues. CDR3 protein: CASSSYKTATNTEAFF. The CDR3 region has the DNA TGTGCCAGCAGTTCATACAAGACAGCGACGAACACTGAAGCTTTCTTT.